The source of this T cell receptor (beta chain) is a study of cytomegalovirus exposure and HLA in healthy donors. Vbeta (60) and Jbeta (13) primers were used in the PCR. Only in-frame clones appear in the TCRdb table, and some are missing; sequencing was by immunoSEQ multiplex PCR. The sample consists of 63,000 or so clones, 65% to 80% of them appearing once. Specimen: PBMCs. The sequence was collected from a woman aged 25 to 39 in good health and CMV-seronegative.

The CDR3 DNA reads TGTGCTAGTGGTTTGGGGTCAAAGGGGACAGTCATTTTCGAGGGCTCTGGAAACACCATATATTTT. It encodes CASGLGSKGTVIFEGSGNTIYF. The rearrangement uses TRBV12-5 and TRBJ1-3; 7 bases align to TRBD1. V shed 1 base, J shed 0 bases, and the junction held 21 bases outside the gene matches. Germline-derived CDR1 and CDR2 are LGHNT and FRNRAP. The CDR3 has 22 residues.